The 27 T cell receptor beta chains in this list originate from one sample, sequenced in a study of T cell responses to AZD1222 COVID-19 vaccine. Repertoires were generated with immunoSEQ multiplex PCR, while TCRdb's copy carries only in-frame clones and drops some. The sample holds about 110,000 clones, roughly 90% seen once. The sample here was peripheral blood, taken 28 days after the second AZD1222 dose. Every receptor here comes from an adult who received the AZD1222 COVID-19 vaccine.

The CDR3 loop is CASSLGVRYNEQFF. CDR3 nucleotides: TGTGCCAGCAGCTTAGGGGTTCGGTACAATGAGCAGTTCTTC. The chain joins TRBV7-9 to TRBJ2-1; D call uncertain. CDR3 size: 14 residues. The V and J ends lost 1 base and 4 bases respectively, with 8 bases between them. Germline-derived CDR1 and CDR2 are SEHNR and FQNEAQ (reference sequence).

The rearrangement uses TRBV11-2 and TRBJ1-6, with 10 bases that match TRBD1. Per germline, CDR1 SGHAT and CDR2 FQNNGV. Germline trimming cut 0 bases from V and 10 bases from J; bases unmatched to any gene: 9. The CDR3 extends over 17 amino acids. CDR3 nucleotide sequence: TGTGCCAGCAGCTTAGATAGTTCGACAGGGGGCAGGTCACCCCTCCACTTT. It translates to CASSLDSSTGGRSPLHF.

The rearrangement joins TRBV7-9 to TRBJ2-7; D call uncertain. CDR3 size: 11 residues. Deletions cut 1 base from V and 9 bases from J, with 7 bases between. Germline assignment: CDR1 SEHNR and CDR2 FQNEAQ (reference sequence). The CDR3 reads CASSLGSGQYF. The CDR3, as DNA: TGTGCCAGCAGCTTAGGATCTGGGCAGTACTTC.

A note on this clone: This sample includes further DNA sequences coding for the same CDR3. The chain uses TRBV5-1 and TRBJ1-3, with a tentative D call TRBD1 (5 bases). CDR3 length: 14 amino acids. The germline V and J ends were trimmed by 3 bases and 3 bases, with 10 bases remaining between them. Germline CDR1 and CDR2: SGHRS and YFSETQ. Here the CDR3 DNA reads TGCGCCAGCAGCTCGCAGGGTAGTGGAAACACCATATATTTT. Protein sequence: CASSSQGSGNTIYF.

The V call is TRBV6-5, the J call TRBJ1-4; 7 bases agree with TRBD1. CDR3 length: 16 amino acids. Germline assignment: CDR1 MNHEY and CDR2 SVGAGI. The J segment lost 2 bases and the V segment lost 3 bases, leaving 6 bases of the junction unmatched. This CDR3 reads CASSYLDRATNEKLFF. Written as DNA, the CDR3 is TGTGCCAGCAGTTATCTCGACAGGGCCACTAATGAAAAACTGTTTTTT.

The chain couples TRBV11-2 to TRBJ1-5; maybe TRBD1 (5 bases). Germline CDR1 SGHAT, CDR2 FQNNGV. This CDR3 has 13 amino acids. V was pared by 0 bases and J by 5 bases, with 5 bases between. This CDR3 reads CASSLDRDQPQHF. In nucleotides, the CDR3 is TGTGCCAGCAGCTTAGACAGGGATCAGCCCCAGCATTTT.

The chain joins TRBV3-1 (or the pseudogene TRBV3-2) to TRBJ2-7; the match to TRBD2 covers 8 bases. This CDR3 contains 15 residues. V was pared by 4 bases and J by 2 bases, with 7 bases of the junction left unmatched. The germline gives CDR1 LGHDT, CDR2 YNNKEL (reference sequence). The CDR3 coding sequence is TGTGCCAGCAGCCTAGCGGGGACTACCCCCTACGAGCAGTACTTC. Protein sequence: CASSLAGTTPYEQYF.

The chain links TRBV7-2 to TRBJ1-5, with 7 bases fitting TRBD1. The V gene's germline CDR1 is SGHTA and CDR2 FQGNSA. Losses at the gene ends were 4 bases for V and 5 bases for J; bases not matched to a gene: 5. The CDR3 is 14 amino acids. The CDR3 sequence: CASSSDRVDQPQHF. The DNA for the CDR3 is TGTGCCAGCAGCTCAGACAGGGTTGATCAGCCCCAGCATTTT.

This chain links TRBV7-9 with TRBJ1-4, with D hard to call. With 1 base removed from V and 0 bases from J, the gap between germline ends came to 9 bases. Germline CDR1 SEHNR, CDR2 FQNEAQ (reference sequence). This CDR3 has 16 amino acids. As DNA, the CDR3 is TGTGCCAGCAGCTTAGTGTCTGGATCAACTAATGAAAAACTGTTTTTT. It is translated as CASSLVSGSTNEKLFF.

J is TRBJ2-3 and V is TRBV14, with D perhaps TRBD1 (6 bases). The V and J ends lost 0 bases and 0 bases respectively, with 10 bases between them. The germline CDR1 and CDR2 sequences are SGHDN and FVKESK. CDR3 size: 16 residues. The DNA for the CDR3 is TGTGCCAGCAGCCAAGATCTGAGGGGGAGCACAGATACGCAGTATTTT. Protein product: CASSQDLRGSTDTQYF.

In its sample, this clone was seen a few times. This chain joins TRBV6-2 or TRBV6-3 and TRBJ1-3; perhaps TRBD1 as D (6 bases). The germline V gene has CDR1 MNHEY and CDR2 SVGEGT. Deletions cut 7 bases from V and 0 bases from J, with 13 bases between. The CDR3 totals 15 residues. The CDR3 DNA sequence: TGTGCCAGCAACCCGGGGGGCATCTCTGGAAACACCATATATTTT. Its translation is CASNPGGISGNTIYF.

The genes are TRBV7-6 and TRBJ2-5; TRBD2 aligns across 10 bases. The germline V gene has CDR1 SGHVS and CDR2 FNYEAQ. CDR3 length: 14 amino acids. Trimming removed 5 bases from V and 5 bases from J; junction bases left unmatched: 5. The CDR3, as DNA: TGTGCCAGCAGCCGAGCGGGGGGGCCTGAGACCCAGTACTTC. Translated, it gives CASSRAGGPETQYF.

The chain is built from TRBV29-1 and TRBJ1-4; TRBD1 agrees at 9 bases. CDR3 length: 13 amino acids. Trimming took 7 bases from V and 7 from J; bases not matched to a gene: 7. Germline lookup yields CDR1 SQVTM and CDR2 ANQGSEA. As DNA, the CDR3 is TGCAGCGCGAGGGGGACAGGGACTGAAAAACTGTTTTTT. Translating gives CSARGTGTEKLFF.

V gene TRBV25-1 combines with J gene TRBJ2-3, with no clear D. V was cut by 4 bases and J by 8 bases, with 13 bases left in between. CDR3 size: 13 residues. The germline V gene has CDR1 MGHDK and CDR2 SYGVNS. CDR3 coding DNA: TGTGCCAGCAGTGGAGCCAACCAGTTTACGCAGTATTTT. Its protein is CASSGANQFTQYF.

The chain combines TRBV10-2 with TRBJ1-3; 7 nucleotides match TRBD1. V lost 6 bases and J lost 4; bases outside the gene matches: 6. The CDR3 extends over 14 amino acids. Germline values: CDR1 WSHSY, CDR2 SAAADI. CDR3 DNA: TGCGCCAGCAGCCGTGGACAGGACGGAAACACCATATATTTT. Encoded protein: CASSRGQDGNTIYF.

This chain links TRBV6-2 or TRBV6-3 with TRBJ1-5, with D maybe TRBD1 (5 bases). Germline V gene data show CDR1 as MNHEY and CDR2 as SVGEGT. Trimming stripped 0 bases from V and 4 bases from J, with 7 bases between. The CDR3 is made up of 14 amino acids. CDR3 bases: TGTGCCAGCAGTTACTCGGGGGATAATCAGCCCCAGCATTTT. Translated: CASSYSGDNQPQHF.

The V gene is TRBV5-4, the J gene TRBJ1-1; TRBD1 might be the D (5 bases). Between the trimmed V and J ends, which lost 0 bases and 5 bases, there was a span of 20 bases. CDR1 SGHNT and CDR2 YYREEE come from the germline V gene (reference sequence). This CDR3 is 17 amino acids long. The CDR3 region is CASSLGLRGPRRTEAFF. The CDR3 DNA sequence: TGTGCCAGCAGCTTGGGACTCCGGGGACCTCGAAGGACTGAAGCTTTCTTT.

This sequence joins TRBV9 and TRBJ1-1, with D uncertain. V lost 6 bases to trimming and J lost 1 base, with 16 bases between them. Germline lookup yields CDR1 SGDLS and CDR2 YYNGEE. CDR3 length equals 15 residues. The DNA of the CDR3 is TGTGCCAGCACCAAGGCATGGGGAAAGAACACTGAAGCTTTCTTT. Translating it yields CASTKAWGKNTEAFF.

This clone was picked up one time. The rearrangement joins TRBV7-2 to TRBJ2-3; no clear D gene. This CDR3 contains 15 residues. Germline CDR1 SGHTA, CDR2 FQGNSA. V dropped 4 bases and J dropped 2 bases, with 13 bases sitting between them. The CDR3 spells CASSSSLQDTDTQYF. The CDR3 DNA reads as TGTGCCAGCAGCTCCTCACTGCAGGACACAGATACGCAGTATTTT. Full variable domain (remainder filled in from reference TRBV7-2 and TRBJ2-3): GAGVSQSPSNKVTEKGKDVELRCDPISGHTALYWYRQSLGQGLEFLIYFQGNSAPDKSGLPSDRFSAERTGGSVSTLTIQRTQQEDSAVYLCASSSSLQDTDTQYFGPGTRLTVL.

The chain employs TRBV7-5 and TRBJ2-5; TRBD2, the table's D call, lacks a check against the DNA. TRBV7-5 is deemed a pseudogene. The CDR3 spans 15 residues. The CDR3 nucleotides are TGTGTCAGAAGCCCACCTTGTCGGCCGGGGGAGACCCAGTACTTC. Translated, it gives CVRSPPCRPGETQYF.

The rearrangement uses TRBV10-1 and TRBJ1-1; TRBD1 aligns across 7 bases. This CDR3 region has 14 residues. Germline CDR1 and CDR2: WNHNN and SYGVQD (reference sequence). Trimming cost V 3 bases and J 5 bases; bases outside gene matches: 6. In DNA form, the CDR3 reads TGCGCCAGCAGTGAAGGGGGCTTCGGGACTGAAGCTTTCTTT. This translates into CASSEGGFGTEAFF.

Details on this clone: Other DNA sequences in this specimen translate into the identical CDR3. The genes are TRBV19 and TRBJ2-5, with TRBD2 matching over 9 bases. This CDR3 region has 19 residues. CDR1 LNHDA and CDR2 SQIVND come from the germline V gene (reference sequence). V shed 5 bases and J 3 bases; nucleotides not matched to a gene: 19. The CDR3 spells CASSGPRLAGMGVEETQYF. CDR3 coding DNA: TGTGCCAGTAGTGGACCTCGCCTAGCGGGGATGGGCGTGGAAGAGACCCAGTACTTC.

The V and J genes are TRBV5-4 and TRBJ1-2; 7 positions agree with TRBD1. From germline, CDR1 is SGHNT and CDR2 YYREEE (reference sequence). CDR3 size: 12 residues. V gave up 4 bases and J gave up 5 bases; unmatched junction bases: 2. CDR3 region: CASSPGQYGYTF. CDR3 DNA: TGTGCCAGCAGCCCGGGACAGTATGGCTACACCTTC.

This clone has just one count. The chain employs TRBV10-3 and TRBJ1-2; possible D gene TRBD1, 6 bases. The CDR3 has 13 residues. V was shortened by 3 bases and J by 2 bases, with 7 bases between the two germline ends. Germline assignment: CDR1 ENHRY and CDR2 SYGVKD. The CDR3 DNA sequence: TGTGCCATCAGTGAACAGGGAAACTATGGCTACACCTTC. Protein product: CAISEQGNYGYTF.

The genes are TRBV28 and TRBJ1-3; D remains ambiguous. Germline V lookup: CDR1 MDHEN, CDR2 SYDVKM. V lost 7 bases and J 4 bases, leaving 8 bases between the germline ends. CDR3 length equals 12 residues. CDR3 DNA sequence: TGTGCCAGCACTGACATGGGAAACACCATATATTTT. Translating it yields CASTDMGNTIYF. The full variable domain, completed using reference TRBV28 and TRBJ1-3, is DVKVTQSSRYLVKRTGEKVFLECVQDMDHENMFWYRQDPGLGLRLIYFSYDVKMKEKGDIPEGYSVSREKKERFSLILESASTNQTSMYLCASTDMGNTIYFGEGSWLTVV.

The rearrangement joins TRBV5-4 to TRBJ2-6; D remains unclear. Trimming took off 3 bases at V and 1 base at J, with 8 bases between the two ends. Germline-derived CDR1 and CDR2 are SGHNT and YYREEE (reference sequence). The length of the CDR3 is 15 residues. CDR3 region: CASSSESSGANVLTF. The CDR3 DNA reads TGTGCCAGCAGCTCCGAGAGTTCTGGGGCCAACGTCCTGACTTTC.

The J gene is TRBJ2-7, the V gene TRBV25-1, with 10 nucleotides matching TRBD1. This CDR3 has 15 residues. The junction had 8 bases not matched to a gene; V was cut back by 5 bases and J by 4 bases. CDR1 and CDR2 from the germline V gene are MGHDK and SYGVNS. CDR3 DNA: TGTGCCAGCAGTATAGGGACAGGGGCCCTTTACGAGCAGTACTTC. It codes for CASSIGTGALYEQYF.